This T cell receptor beta chain was sequenced during a study of cytomegalovirus exposure and HLA in healthy donors. General observations from the study: Fewer N-insertions (relative to the approximately 700-donor mean) were reportedly seen in an Asian-associated ancestry cluster in a later analysis.

PCR employed 60 Vbeta and 13 Jbeta primers. Measured with immunoSEQ multiplex PCR; TCRdb has only the in-frame clones, and not every one. The sample contains over 120,000 clones, about 80% of which appear only once. V lost 8 bases, J lost 6 bases, and 8 bases lay in between. Germline CDR1 is SNHLY and CDR2 is FYNNEI. The CDR3 spans 10 residues. A note on this clone: Antigen specificity is unknown.

This chain links TRBV2 with TRBJ2-7, with D maybe TRBD2 (6 bases). This TCR came from a woman aged 55-75 years in good health and CMV-seropositive. The specimen was PBMCs. The CDR3 coding sequence is TGTGCCAGCCACGGGGGCGAGCAGTACTTC. The encoded protein is CASHGGEQYF.